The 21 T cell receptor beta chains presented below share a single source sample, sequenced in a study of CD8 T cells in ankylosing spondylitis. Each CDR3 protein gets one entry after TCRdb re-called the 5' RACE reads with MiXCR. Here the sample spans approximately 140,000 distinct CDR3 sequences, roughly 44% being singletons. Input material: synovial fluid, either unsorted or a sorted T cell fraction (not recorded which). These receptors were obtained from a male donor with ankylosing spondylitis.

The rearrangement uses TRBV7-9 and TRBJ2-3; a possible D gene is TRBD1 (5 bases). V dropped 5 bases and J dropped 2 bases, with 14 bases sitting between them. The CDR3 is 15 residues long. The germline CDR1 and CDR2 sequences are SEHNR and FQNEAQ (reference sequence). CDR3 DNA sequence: TGTGCCAGCAGCCCCCCAGGGATTAACACAGATACGCAGTATTTT. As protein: CASSPPGINTDTQYF.

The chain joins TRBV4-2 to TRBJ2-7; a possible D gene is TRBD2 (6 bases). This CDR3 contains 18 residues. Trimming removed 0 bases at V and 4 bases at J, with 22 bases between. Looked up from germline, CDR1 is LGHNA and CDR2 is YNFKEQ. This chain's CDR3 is CASSQDGTGGNGVYEQYF. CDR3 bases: TGTGCCAGCAGCCAAGATGGGACTGGCGGAAATGGGGTATACGAGCAGTACTTC.

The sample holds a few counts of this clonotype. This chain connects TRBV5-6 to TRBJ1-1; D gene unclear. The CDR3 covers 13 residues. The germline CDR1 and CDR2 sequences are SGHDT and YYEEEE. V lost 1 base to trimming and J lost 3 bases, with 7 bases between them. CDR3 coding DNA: TGTGCCAGCAGCTTGAGTAGGGACACTGAAGCTTTCTTT. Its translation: CASSLSRDTEAFF.

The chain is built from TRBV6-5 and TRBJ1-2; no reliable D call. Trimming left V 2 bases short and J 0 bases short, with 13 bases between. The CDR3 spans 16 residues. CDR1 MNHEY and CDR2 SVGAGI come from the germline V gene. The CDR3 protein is CASSYSARFSNYGYTF. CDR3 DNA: TGTGCCAGCAGTTACAGCGCAAGATTTTCTAACTATGGCTACACCTTC.

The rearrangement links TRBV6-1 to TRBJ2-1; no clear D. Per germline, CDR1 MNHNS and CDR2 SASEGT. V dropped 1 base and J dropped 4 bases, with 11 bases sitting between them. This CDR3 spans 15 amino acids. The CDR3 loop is CASSEGSGAYNEQFF. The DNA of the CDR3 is TGTGCCAGCAGTGAAGGATCAGGAGCTTACAATGAGCAGTTCTTC.

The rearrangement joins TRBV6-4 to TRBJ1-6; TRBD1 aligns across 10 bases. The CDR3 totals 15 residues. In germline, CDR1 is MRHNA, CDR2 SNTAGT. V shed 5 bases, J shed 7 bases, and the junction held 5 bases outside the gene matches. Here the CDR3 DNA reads TGTGCCAGCAGTCCCGGGACAGGGGAAAATTCACCCCTCCACTTT. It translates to CASSPGTGENSPLHF.

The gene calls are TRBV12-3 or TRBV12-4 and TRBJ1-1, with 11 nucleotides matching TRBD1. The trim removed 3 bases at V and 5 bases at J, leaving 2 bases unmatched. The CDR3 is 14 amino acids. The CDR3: CASSFGTGGTEAFF. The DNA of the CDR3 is TGTGCCAGCAGTTTCGGGACAGGGGGGACTGAAGCTTTCTTT.

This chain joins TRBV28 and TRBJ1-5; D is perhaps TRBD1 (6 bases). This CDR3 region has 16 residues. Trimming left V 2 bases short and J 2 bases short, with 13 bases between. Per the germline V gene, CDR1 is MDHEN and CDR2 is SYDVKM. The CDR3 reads CASSLTPGVGNQPQHF. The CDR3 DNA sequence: TGTGCCAGCAGTTTAACCCCAGGGGTGGGCAATCAGCCCCAGCATTTT.

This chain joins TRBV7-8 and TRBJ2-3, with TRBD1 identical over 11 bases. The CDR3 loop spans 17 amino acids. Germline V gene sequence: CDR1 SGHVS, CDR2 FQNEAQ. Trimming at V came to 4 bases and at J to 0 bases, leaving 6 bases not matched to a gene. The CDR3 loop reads CASSSEGQGVSTDTQYF. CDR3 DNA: TGTGCCAGCAGCTCTGAGGGACAGGGGGTTAGCACAGATACGCAGTATTTT.

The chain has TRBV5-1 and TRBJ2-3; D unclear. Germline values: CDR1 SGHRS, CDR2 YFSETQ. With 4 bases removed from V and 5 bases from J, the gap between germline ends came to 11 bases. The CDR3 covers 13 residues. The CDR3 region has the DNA TGCGCCAGCAGCCTAAGCCTAAGAGATACGCAGTATTTT. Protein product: CASSLSLRDTQYF.

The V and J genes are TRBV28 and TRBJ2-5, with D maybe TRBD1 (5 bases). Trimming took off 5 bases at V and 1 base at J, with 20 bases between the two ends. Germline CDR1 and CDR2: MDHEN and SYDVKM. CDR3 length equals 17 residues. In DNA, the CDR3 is TGTGCCAGCAGTCCCCTGTTGGGGCTGGCCCTCCAAGAGACCCAGTACTTC. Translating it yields CASSPLLGLALQETQYF.

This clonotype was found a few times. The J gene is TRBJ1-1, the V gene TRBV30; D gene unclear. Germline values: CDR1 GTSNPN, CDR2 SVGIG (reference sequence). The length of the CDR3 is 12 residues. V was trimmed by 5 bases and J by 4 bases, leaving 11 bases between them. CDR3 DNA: TGTGCCTGGGAGTGGTCTCGCACTGAAGCTTTCTTT. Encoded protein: CAWEWSRTEAFF.

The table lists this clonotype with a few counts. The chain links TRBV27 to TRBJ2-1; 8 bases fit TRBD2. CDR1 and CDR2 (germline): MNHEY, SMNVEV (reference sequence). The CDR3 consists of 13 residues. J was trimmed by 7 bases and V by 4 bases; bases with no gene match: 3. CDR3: CASSWGLGNEQFF. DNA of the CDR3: TGTGCCAGCAGTTGGGGACTAGGGAATGAGCAGTTCTTC.

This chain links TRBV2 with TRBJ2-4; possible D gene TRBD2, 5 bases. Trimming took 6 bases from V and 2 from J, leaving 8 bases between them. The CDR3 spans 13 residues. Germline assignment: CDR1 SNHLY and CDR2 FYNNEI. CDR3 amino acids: CASRRVSKNIQYF. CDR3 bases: TGTGCCAGCAGGCGGGTGTCCAAAAACATTCAGTACTTC.

The CDR3 here is CASESYSYEQYF. In DNA form, the CDR3 reads TGTGCCAGCGAGTCCTACTCCTACGAGCAGTACTTC. The J gene is TRBJ2-7, the V gene TRBV25-1; D is undetermined. The CDR3 length is 12 residues. V lost 8 bases and J lost 0, with 8 bases in between. The V gene's germline CDR1 is MGHDK and CDR2 SYGVNS.

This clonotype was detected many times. The CDR3 sequence: CASSQETGWDEQYF. Written as DNA, the CDR3 is TGTGCCAGCAGCCAAGAAACAGGGTGGGACGAGCAGTACTTC. This chain connects TRBV3-1 to TRBJ2-7; the D gene is possibly TRBD1 (6 bases). Trimming cost V 0 bases and J 5 bases, with 11 bases left between them. Germline loops: CDR1 LGHDT, CDR2 YNNKEL (reference sequence). This CDR3 spans 14 amino acids.

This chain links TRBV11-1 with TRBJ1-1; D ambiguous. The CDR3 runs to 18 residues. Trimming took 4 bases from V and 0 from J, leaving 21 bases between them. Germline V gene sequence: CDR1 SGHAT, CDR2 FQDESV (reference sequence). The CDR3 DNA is TGTGCCAGCAGCTACCCTTGGAGGGCAGTGGCCATGAACACTGAAGCTTTCTTT. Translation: CASSYPWRAVAMNTEAFF.

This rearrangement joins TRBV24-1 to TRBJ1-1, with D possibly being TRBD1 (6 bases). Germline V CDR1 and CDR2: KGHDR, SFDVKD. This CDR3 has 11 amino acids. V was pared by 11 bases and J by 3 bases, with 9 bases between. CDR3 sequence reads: CAREGDTEAFF. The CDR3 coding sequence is TGTGCCAGAGAGGGGGACACTGAAGCTTTCTTT.

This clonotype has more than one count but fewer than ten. The CDR3 coding sequence is TGTGCCAGCAGCCAAGCAAAACCTCAGGGTTATCTAGAGACCCAGTACTTC. As protein: CASSQAKPQGYLETQYF. The chain employs TRBV3-1 and TRBJ2-5, with D maybe TRBD1 (5 bases). The V gene's germline CDR1 is LGHDT and CDR2 YNNKEL (reference sequence). The CDR3 spans 17 residues. V was pared by 1 base and J by 4 bases, with 19 bases between.

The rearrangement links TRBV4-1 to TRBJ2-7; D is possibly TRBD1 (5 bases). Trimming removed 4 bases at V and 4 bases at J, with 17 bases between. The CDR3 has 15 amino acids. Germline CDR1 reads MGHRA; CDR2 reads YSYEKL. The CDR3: CASSRVPTNRYEQYF. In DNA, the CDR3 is TGCGCCAGCAGCCGAGTACCTACAAACAGGTACGAGCAGTACTTC.

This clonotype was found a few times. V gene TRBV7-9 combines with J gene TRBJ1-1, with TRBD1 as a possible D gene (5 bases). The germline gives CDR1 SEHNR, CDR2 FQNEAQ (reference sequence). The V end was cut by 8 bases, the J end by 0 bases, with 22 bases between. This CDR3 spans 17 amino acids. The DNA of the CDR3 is TGTGCCAGCGGCCCTGGGCAGGGACTACTCATGAACACTGAAGCTTTCTTT. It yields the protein CASGPGQGLLMNTEAFF.